What follows are 30 T cell receptor beta chains derived from one specimen sequenced in a study of blood T cells in healthy people across ages. Together with a sample-barcoded 5' primer, a J-beta primer mix was included in a second PCR lasting about 7 to 11 cycles. TCRdb re-called the 5' RACE reads through MiXCR, storing one row per CDR3 protein. The repertoire consists of about 1.1 million distinct CDR3 sequences, with about two fifths occurring once and the leading ten covering 13%. The sequencing sample was made of blood. These receptors all stem from a man aged 18-30 years in good health.

This clonotype was counted between two and nine times. The chain carries TRBV11-3 and TRBJ2-3; D is perhaps TRBD1 (5 bases). Trimming left V 1 base short and J 2 bases short, with 13 bases between. This CDR3 spans 16 amino acids. Germline CDR1 is SGHNT and CDR2 is YENEEA. The CDR3 here is CASSLGGAASTDTQYF. In DNA, the CDR3 is TGTGCCAGCAGCTTAGGTGGGGCAGCATCCACAGATACGCAGTATTTT.

V usage is TRBV27 and J usage is TRBJ1-2; perhaps TRBD1 as D (6 bases). This CDR3 region has 17 residues. CDR1 MNHEY and CDR2 SMNVEV come from the germline V gene (reference sequence). V was trimmed by 1 base and J by 4 bases, leaving 19 bases between them. The CDR3 loop reads CASSLWPGATGAYGYTF. The CDR3 bases are TGTGCCAGCAGTTTATGGCCGGGGGCGACCGGGGCCTATGGCTACACCTTC.

V is TRBV7-9 and J is TRBJ2-4; TRBD1 agrees at 9 bases. This CDR3 is 12 amino acids long. Per the germline V gene, CDR1 is SEHNR and CDR2 is FQNEAQ (reference sequence). V gave up 3 bases and J gave up 15 bases; unmatched junction bases: 6. The CDR3 here is CASSLDRGQAYF. In nucleotides, the CDR3 is TGTGCCAGCAGCTTGGACAGGGGCCAAGCGTACTTC.

This rearrangement joins TRBV5-1 to TRBJ2-2, with a tentative D call TRBD2 (5 bases). This CDR3 is 15 amino acids long. Per the germline V gene, CDR1 is SGHRS and CDR2 is YFSETQ. Trimming cost V 1 base and J 5 bases, with 12 bases left between them. CDR3: CASSLSDSQTGELFF. CDR3 DNA: TGCGCCAGCAGCTTGTCGGACTCCCAAACCGGGGAGCTGTTTTTT.

The chain couples TRBV16 to TRBJ1-5; D not resolved. Germline CDR1 KGHSY, CDR2 FQNENV. V was trimmed by 0 bases and J by 7 bases, leaving 10 bases between them. This CDR3 has 14 amino acids. CDR3 DNA: TGTGCCAGCAGCCAATCTGACACATCGCAGCCCCAGCATTTT. Translating it yields CASSQSDTSQPQHF.

The table lists this clonotype with a few counts. The V call is TRBV11-2, the J call TRBJ2-7, with no clear D. Trimming pared 0 bases from V and 0 bases from J, leaving 6 bases between. There are 14 residues in the CDR3. CDR1 is SGHAT and CDR2 is FQNNGV in the germline V gene. DNA of the CDR3: TGTGCCAGCAGCTTAGAAGACGGCTCCTACGAGCAGTACTTC. Protein product: CASSLEDGSYEQYF.

This chain joins TRBV3-1 and TRBJ1-4; D call uncertain. Germline V gene lookup returns CDR1 LGHDT and CDR2 YNNKEL (reference sequence). Trimming stripped 2 bases from V and 7 bases from J, with 11 bases between. CDR3 length: 14 residues. The CDR3 here is CASSQRGLIEKLFF. DNA for the CDR3: TGTGCCAGCAGCCAACGGGGTCTAATTGAAAAACTGTTTTTT.

This clonotype has only a few counts. The chain couples TRBV25-1 to TRBJ2-5; D gene ambiguous. CDR3 size: 14 residues. Per the germline V gene, CDR1 is MGHDK and CDR2 is SYGVNS. Trimming removed 4 bases at V and 5 bases at J, with 14 bases between. CDR3 nucleotide sequence: TGTGCCAGCAGTGGCTCTTCCCCGGCGGAGACCCAGTACTTC. It encodes CASSGSSPAETQYF.

V gene TRBV4-1 combines with J gene TRBJ2-2, with D possibly being TRBD1 (5 bases). Per the germline V gene, CDR1 is MGHRA and CDR2 is YSYEKL. The CDR3 has 16 amino acids. Trimming pared 6 bases from V and 2 bases from J, leaving 16 bases between. As DNA, the CDR3 is TGCGCCAGCAGGCCAGCAGGGAACTTAAACACCGGGGAGCTGTTTTTT. This codes for CASRPAGNLNTGELFF.

This clonotype was seen more than once but under ten times. CDR3 sequence (DNA): TGTGCCAGCAGTTTGAGTACCGACAGACACACCGGGGAGCTGTTTTTT. It specifies CASSLSTDRHTGELFF. The rearrangement joins TRBV28 to TRBJ2-2, with TRBD1 as a possible D gene (5 bases). The CDR3 is 16 residues long. The V gene lost 3 bases and the J gene lost 3 bases, with 14 bases spanning the gap. The germline CDR1 and CDR2 sequences are MDHEN and SYDVKM.

V and J are TRBV15 and TRBJ1-1, with TRBD1 identical over 8 bases. The CDR3 loop spans 14 amino acids. V was pared by 5 bases and J by 0 bases, with 2 bases of the junction left unmatched. Germline V gene data show CDR1 as LNHNV and CDR2 as YYDKDF (reference sequence). Here the CDR3 reads CATSRGQVNTEAFF. In DNA, the CDR3 is TGTGCCACCAGCCGGGGACAGGTGAACACTGAAGCTTTCTTT.

This clonotype was picked up one time. A read error may explain this, as a much larger clone is one base away. The J gene is TRBJ1-1, the V gene TRBV20-1; weak D call: TRBD1 (5 bases). Germline V gives CDR1 DFQATT, CDR2 SNEGSKA (reference sequence). V was clipped by 7 bases and J by 0 bases, with 9 bases between them. This CDR3 spans 12 amino acids. The CDR3 is CSGDRLNTEAFF. For the CDR3, the DNA is TGCAGTGGTGACAGATTGAACACTGAAGCTTTCTTT.

The rearrangement uses TRBV7-9 and TRBJ1-2; TRBD1 is a possible D gene (5 bases). V was trimmed by 2 bases and J by 12 bases, leaving 13 bases between them. CDR1 and CDR2 (germline): SEHNR, FQNEAQ (reference sequence). The CDR3 covers 12 residues. The CDR3 sequence is CASSLKGAGHTF. DNA of the CDR3: TGTGCCAGCAGCTTAAAAGGGGCCGGCCACACCTTC.

The chain combines TRBV3-1 with TRBJ1-5; 9 bases agree with TRBD1. The CDR3 totals 14 residues. Trimming removed 5 bases from V and 6 bases from J; junction bases left unmatched: 5. The germline V gene has CDR1 LGHDT and CDR2 YNNKEL (reference sequence). This CDR3 is CASSTGGASQPQHF. The CDR3 region has the DNA TGTGCCAGCAGCACAGGGGGCGCGAGTCAGCCCCAGCATTTT.

The rearrangement joins TRBV5-1 to TRBJ2-2, with D possibly TRBD1 on 6 matching bases. Germline CDR1 reads SGHRS; CDR2 reads YFSETQ. The CDR3 has 13 amino acids. Trimming took off 3 bases at V and 5 bases at J, with 8 bases between the two ends. CDR3 DNA sequence: TGCGCCAGCAGCTCCGGACAGACCGGGGAGCTGTTTTTT. Its translation: CASSSGQTGELFF.

This clonotype was observed a handful of times. This sequence joins TRBV12-3 or TRBV12-4 and TRBJ1-1, with no clear D. Trimming left V 3 bases short and J 5 bases short, with 7 bases between. This CDR3 region has 12 residues. The CDR3 DNA is TGTGCCAGCAGTTTTTGGCGGACTGAAGCTTTCTTT. Amino acids: CASSFWRTEAFF.

This clonotype has a handful of counts. V and J are TRBV7-2 and TRBJ1-2; D might be TRBD1 (5 bases). Germline-derived CDR1 and CDR2 are SGHTA and FQGNSA. The CDR3 contains 13 residues. Between the trimmed V and J ends, which lost 5 bases and 5 bases, there was a span of 12 bases. CDR3 nucleotides: TGTGCCAGCAGCCCAAATGACAGATATGGCTACACCTTC. It specifies CASSPNDRYGYTF.

The chain joins TRBV9 to TRBJ1-2; D might be TRBD1 (6 bases). The ends were cut back, 0 bases at V and 2 bases at J, with 11 bases in the middle. Germline V CDR1 and CDR2: SGDLS, YYNGEE. The CDR3 consists of 15 residues. The CDR3 coding sequence is TGTGCCAGCAGCGTAGGACAGGAGAGGAACTATGGCTACACCTTC. It codes for CASSVGQERNYGYTF.

In its sample, this clonotype was seen many times. Here the CDR3 reads CASSLRDRGNYGYTF. Here the CDR3 DNA reads TGTGCCAGCAGCCTCAGGGACAGGGGGAACTATGGCTACACCTTC. The J gene is TRBJ1-2, the V gene TRBV9, with 11 nucleotides matching TRBD1. Germline-derived CDR1 and CDR2 are SGDLS and YYNGEE. V was clipped by 4 bases and J by 2 bases; unmatched bases: 4. The CDR3 has 15 amino acids.

The table lists this clonotype with a few counts. V gene TRBV27 combines with J gene TRBJ1-1; no firm D call. This CDR3 region has 16 residues. Germline assignment: CDR1 MNHEY and CDR2 SMNVEV (reference sequence). V gave up 5 bases and J gave up 4 bases, with 20 bases separating them. CDR3 coding DNA: TGTGCCAGCAGTCTACTAGTCCCGGACGGCAGCACTGAAGCTTTCTTT. It specifies CASSLLVPDGSTEAFF.

The gene calls are TRBV30 and TRBJ1-4; D unclear. V was clipped by 1 base and J by 6 bases, with 12 bases between them. The CDR3 is 14 residues long. The germline V gene encodes CDR1 GTSNPN and CDR2 SVGIG (reference sequence). The DNA for the CDR3 is TGTGCCTGGAGTGCACGGGGAATAGATGAAAAACTGTTTTTT. Its translation is CAWSARGIDEKLFF.

The gene calls are TRBV18 and TRBJ2-1, with no clear D. Trimming removed 4 bases from V and 0 bases from J, with 13 bases in between. The CDR3 runs to 16 residues. The V gene's germline CDR1 is KGHSH and CDR2 LQKENI. CDR3 in DNA: TGTGCCAGCTCACTAACGGTTGGCAGCTCCTACAATGAGCAGTTCTTC. Residues: CASSLTVGSSYNEQFF.

This clonotype has only a few counts. The chain recombines TRBV28 with TRBJ2-1; D remains ambiguous. The CDR3 sequence is 13 residues long. CDR1 and CDR2 (germline): MDHEN, SYDVKM. V gave up 2 bases and J gave up 7 bases, with 9 bases separating them. The chain's CDR3 is CASSLTVSNEQFF. In nucleotides, the CDR3 is TGTGCCAGCAGTTTAACAGTATCTAATGAGCAGTTCTTC.

The chain couples TRBV7-9 to TRBJ1-1, with D perhaps TRBD1 (6 bases). The V end lost 1 base, the J end lost 1 base, and 22 bases lay between the germline ends. The CDR3 consists of 19 residues. Germline CDR1 is SEHNR and CDR2 is FQNEAQ (reference sequence). Written as DNA, the CDR3 is TGTGCCAGCAGCTTAGAACGGGGGCGCTCTGCGATCGGGAACACTGAAGCTTTCTTT. This codes for CASSLERGRSAIGNTEAFF.

The chain carries TRBV4-3 and TRBJ1-2; no firm D call. CDR1 is LGHNA and CDR2 is YSLEER in the germline V gene. This CDR3 has 16 residues. V lost 1 base and J 2 bases, leaving 14 bases between the germline ends. DNA of the CDR3: TGCGCCAGCAGCCAAGGGACCTACCGAACCAACTATGGCTACACCTTC. Encoded protein: CASSQGTYRTNYGYTF.

This clonotype has more than one count but fewer than ten. The chain carries TRBV28 and TRBJ2-3; D is possibly TRBD1 (5 bases). The V end lost 2 bases, the J end lost 3 bases, and 9 bases lay between the germline ends. Germline loops: CDR1 MDHEN, CDR2 SYDVKM. The CDR3 sequence is 14 residues long. This CDR3 is CASSLGAWTDTQYF. In DNA form, the CDR3 reads TGTGCCAGCAGTTTAGGGGCGTGGACAGATACGCAGTATTTT.

Remarks on this clonotype: This sequence may be a read error, since a much larger clone differs from it by one base. V gene TRBV12-3 or TRBV12-4 combines with J gene TRBJ1-4; D not certain. The CDR3 spans 16 residues. Deletions cut 4 bases from V and 7 bases from J, with 19 bases between. This CDR3 is CASSSGRTALGEKLFF. In DNA form, the CDR3 reads TGTGCCAGCAGTTCGGGAAGGACGGCTCTCGGTGAAAAACTGTTTTTT.

This clonotype has only a few counts. The CDR3 spells CASSLGFKASRREETQYF. For the CDR3, the DNA is TGTGCCAGCAGCTTGGGTTTTAAGGCCTCAAGAAGGGAAGAGACCCAGTACTTC. V and J are TRBV5-6 and TRBJ2-5, with D hard to call. V was pared by 0 bases and J by 3 bases, with 21 bases between. This CDR3 is built from 18 residues. Germline V gene sequence: CDR1 SGHDT, CDR2 YYEEEE.

This chain joins TRBV6-2 or TRBV6-3 and TRBJ2-3, with 9 bases fitting TRBD1. CDR3 length equals 13 residues. V dropped 6 bases and J dropped 4; count of bases not matched to a gene: 2. From germline, CDR1 is MNHEY and CDR2 SVGEGT. CDR3 in amino acids: CASRRQGADTQYF. DNA of the CDR3: TGTGCCAGCAGGAGACAGGGGGCAGATACGCAGTATTTT.

This chain connects TRBV2 to TRBJ2-4; D is undetermined. The CDR3 contains 10 residues. Germline CDR1 SNHLY, CDR2 FYNNEI. The V gene lost 2 bases and the J gene lost 7 bases, with 0 bases spanning the gap. The CDR3 DNA is TGTGCCAGCAGTGAAAACATTCAGTACTTC. Translating it yields CASSENIQYF.